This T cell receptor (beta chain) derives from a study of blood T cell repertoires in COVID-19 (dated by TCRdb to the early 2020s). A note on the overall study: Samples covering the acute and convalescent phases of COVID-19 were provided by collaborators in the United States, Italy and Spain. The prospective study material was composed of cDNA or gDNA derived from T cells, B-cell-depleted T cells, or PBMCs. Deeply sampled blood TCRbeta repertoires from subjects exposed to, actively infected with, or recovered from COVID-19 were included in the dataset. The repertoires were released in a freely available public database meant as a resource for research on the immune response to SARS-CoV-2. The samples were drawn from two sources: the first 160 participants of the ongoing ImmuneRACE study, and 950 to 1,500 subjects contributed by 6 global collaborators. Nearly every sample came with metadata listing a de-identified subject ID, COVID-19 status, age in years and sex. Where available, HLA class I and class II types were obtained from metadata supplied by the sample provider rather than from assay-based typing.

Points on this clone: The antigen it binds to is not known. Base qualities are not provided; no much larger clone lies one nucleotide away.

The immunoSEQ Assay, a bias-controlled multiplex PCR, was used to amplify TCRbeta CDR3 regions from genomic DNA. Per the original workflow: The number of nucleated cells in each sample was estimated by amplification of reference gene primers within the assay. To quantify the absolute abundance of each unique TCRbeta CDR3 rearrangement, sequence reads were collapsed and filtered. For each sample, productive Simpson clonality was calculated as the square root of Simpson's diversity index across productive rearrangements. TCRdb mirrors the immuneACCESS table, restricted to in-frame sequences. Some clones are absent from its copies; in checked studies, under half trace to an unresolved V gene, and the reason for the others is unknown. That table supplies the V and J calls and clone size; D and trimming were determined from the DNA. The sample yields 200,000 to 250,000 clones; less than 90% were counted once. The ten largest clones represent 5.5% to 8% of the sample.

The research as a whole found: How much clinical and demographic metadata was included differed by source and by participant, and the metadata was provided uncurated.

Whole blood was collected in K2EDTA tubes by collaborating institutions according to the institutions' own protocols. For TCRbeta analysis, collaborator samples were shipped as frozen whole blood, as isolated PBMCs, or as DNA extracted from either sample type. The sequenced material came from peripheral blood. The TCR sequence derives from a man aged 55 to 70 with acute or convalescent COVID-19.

The nucleotide sequence is given as TGTGCCAGCAGCTTAGGGCGCAGGGTGGGGATTCAGTACTTC. Its coded protein is CASSLGRRVGIQYF. The chain was built from TRBV7-2 and TRBJ2-4; tentative D gene TRBD1, with 5 bases matching. The CDR3 measures 14 amino acids from cysteine to phenylalanine. The only DNA kept is the CDR3, 42 bases in frame from the first base. The germline V gene provides CDR1 SGHTA and CDR2 FQGNSA. Relative to germline, V is 1 base shorter and J is 10 bases shorter, with 14 bases between their ends.